The 28 T cell receptor beta chains in this list originate from one sample, sequenced in a study of shared clonotypes between healthy human individuals. Data came from immunoSEQ multiplex PCR; TCRdb stores just in-frame clones and leaves some out. The table lists 550,000 to 600,000 clones, around 81% of them singletons, with 9.5% to 15% in the top ten. The specimen was PBMCs. Source of these receptors: a woman aged 40 to 50 in good health. Some clones in this sample may be carry-over from other donors' samples.

The J gene is TRBJ2-2, the V gene TRBV9, with 7 bases lining up with TRBD2. Germline lookup yields CDR1 SGDLS and CDR2 YYNGEE. The V segment lost 0 bases and the J segment 5 bases; nucleotides outside the gene matches: 7. The CDR3 covers 16 residues. In DNA, the CDR3 is TGTGCCAGCAGCGTAGGTGGGAGGGGTGGAACCGGGGAGCTGTTTTTT. Its translation is CASSVGGRGGTGELFF.

The chain uses TRBV14 and TRBJ2-7; 7 bases map to TRBD2. The CDR3 contains 15 residues. In germline, CDR1 is SGHDN, CDR2 FVKESK. J was trimmed by 9 bases and V by 1 base; bases with no gene match: 12. The CDR3 region has the DNA TGTGCCAGCAGCCAAGCCCTCGGGGGAGGGCTTGGGCAGTACTTC. It encodes CASSQALGGGLGQYF.

The J gene is TRBJ1-1, the V gene TRBV28; weak D call: TRBD1 (5 bases). Germline CDR1 and CDR2: MDHEN and SYDVKM. CDR3 length equals 13 residues. The germline V and J ends were trimmed by 3 bases and 10 bases, with 15 bases remaining between them. The CDR3 DNA reads TGTGCCAGCAGTTTTCGATGGGCACAGGTAGCTTTCTTT. Its protein product is CASSFRWAQVAFF.

This chain uses TRBV7-2 with TRBJ2-3; perhaps TRBD2 as D (5 bases). CDR3 length: 16 residues. The V end lost 3 bases, the J end lost 0 bases, and 13 bases lay between the germline ends. Germline CDR1 reads SGHTA; CDR2 reads FQGNSA. As DNA, the CDR3 is TGTGCCAGCAGCTTGCTTGGAGCGGAGAGCACAGATACGCAGTATTTT. Its translation is CASSLLGAESTDTQYF.

The CDR3 region has the DNA TGTGCCAGCAGTGGGACAGGACGGGATGCCATATATTTT. Its translation: CASSGTGRDAIYF. The chain couples TRBV2 to TRBJ1-3; 7 bases align to TRBD1. Germline V gene data show CDR1 as SNHLY and CDR2 as FYNNEI. V gave up 4 bases and J gave up 11 bases; unmatched junction bases: 8. The CDR3 has 13 residues.

The chain links TRBV18 to TRBJ2-7; 9 bases fit TRBD2. The germline CDR1 and CDR2 sequences are KGHSH and LQKENI. J was trimmed by 2 bases and V by 1 base; bases with no gene match: 12. CDR3 length: 18 amino acids. The CDR3 loop reads CASSPLLASGALTYEQYF. CDR3 DNA sequence: TGTGCCAGCTCACCACTTCTGGCTAGCGGGGCTCTTACCTACGAGCAGTACTTC.

The chain joins TRBV4-2 to TRBJ2-3; 11 nucleotides agree with TRBD2. The ends lost 0 bases at V and 11 bases at J; junction bases unmatched: 7. The CDR3 sequence is 15 residues long. Germline lookup yields CDR1 LGHNA and CDR2 YNFKEQ. DNA for the CDR3: TGTGCCAGCAGCCAAGATCTAGCGGGAGGTCTTTTGCAGTATTTT. Amino acids: CASSQDLAGGLLQYF.

The V and J genes are TRBV30 and TRBJ1-2, with no clear D. CDR1 and CDR2 from the germline V gene are GTSNPN and SVGIG (reference sequence). With 4 bases removed from V and 4 bases from J, the gap between germline ends came to 10 bases. The CDR3 runs 12 residues. In nucleotides, the CDR3 is TGTGCCTGGACACCGGGCGGCTATGGCTACACCTTC. This sequence encodes CAWTPGGYGYTF.

The chain links TRBV2 to TRBJ1-2; D perhaps matches TRBD1 (6 bases). Trimming removed 4 bases at V and 8 bases at J, with 11 bases between. The CDR3 sequence is 12 residues long. Per germline, CDR1 SNHLY and CDR2 FYNNEI. The CDR3 DNA follows: TGTGCCAGCAGTGCCCAGGGGCAAGGCTACACCTTC. This codes for CASSAQGQGYTF.

The chain carries TRBV7-9 and TRBJ2-5, with D uncertain. The germline gives CDR1 SEHNR, CDR2 FQNEAQ (reference sequence). This CDR3 region has 14 residues. The germline V and J ends were trimmed by 3 bases and 1 base, with 9 bases remaining between them. Here the CDR3 reads CASSFQVVQETQYF. CDR3 in DNA: TGTGCCAGCAGCTTTCAGGTGGTCCAAGAGACCCAGTACTTC.

The genes are TRBV28 and TRBJ1-1, with 7 bases matching TRBD1. Germline-derived CDR1 and CDR2 are MDHEN and SYDVKM. There are 13 residues in the CDR3. The trim removed 6 bases at V and 5 bases at J, leaving 6 bases unmatched. The CDR3 DNA reads as TGTGCCAGCAGGACTCAGGGGGAAACTGAAGCTTTCTTT. It encodes CASRTQGETEAFF.

V is TRBV5-4 and J is TRBJ2-1; TRBD2 matches at 8 bases. The CDR3 has 17 amino acids. The germline gives CDR1 SGHNT, CDR2 YYREEE (reference sequence). V shed 6 bases, J shed 5 bases, and the junction held 16 bases outside the gene matches. CDR3 nucleotides: TGTGCCAGCACCCCGGGGGGCCCACCGGGAGGGAACAATGAGCAGTTCTTC. Translated: CASTPGGPPGGNNEQFF.

The CDR3 reads CASKGDRSFTGELFF. The CDR3 nucleotides read TGTGCCAGTAAAGGGGATAGGAGCTTCACCGGGGAGCTGTTTTTT. The chain recombines TRBV19 with TRBJ2-2, with TRBD1 as a possible D gene (5 bases). Germline V gene data show CDR1 as LNHDA and CDR2 as SQIVND (reference sequence). V was pared by 7 bases and J by 4 bases, with 16 bases between. The CDR3 contains 15 residues.

This clone has only one observation. This chain links TRBV5-4 with TRBJ1-4; D remains ambiguous. Trimming removed 4 bases from V and 4 bases from J, with 8 bases in between. Germline-derived CDR1 and CDR2 are SGHNT and YYREEE (reference sequence). The CDR3 consists of 13 residues. CDR3 sequence: CASSEKNNEKLFF. The CDR3, as DNA: TGTGCCAGCAGCGAGAAGAATAATGAAAAACTGTTTTTT.

V gene TRBV7-9 combines with J gene TRBJ2-3; D gene unclear. The CDR3 covers 17 residues. V lost 4 bases to trimming and J lost 5 bases, with 22 bases between them. Germline V CDR1 and CDR2: SEHNR, FQNEAQ (reference sequence). The CDR3 reads CASSYKRSSGSGDTQYF. The CDR3 DNA sequence: TGTGCCAGCAGCTATAAGAGGTCGAGTGGGTCAGGAGATACGCAGTATTTT.

In this sample, this clone turned up a few times. The chain is built from TRBV30 and TRBJ2-5; D possibly corresponds to TRBD2 (5 bases). TRBJ2-7 explains the end of the DNA better; the J call may be wrong. CDR3 size: 13 residues. Germline CDR1 GTSNPN, CDR2 SVGIG (reference sequence). The CDR3 DNA is TGTGCCTGGAATATGATCCCCGGGGACGAGCAGTACTTC. It translates to CAWNMIPGDEQYF.

There are many counts of this clone. The chain joins TRBV27 to TRBJ2-1; D is unresolved. CDR3 length: 12 amino acids. Germline V gene sequence: CDR1 MNHEY, CDR2 SMNVEV (reference sequence). Between the trimmed V and J ends, which lost 2 bases and 6 bases, there was a span of 5 bases. The DNA for the CDR3 is TGTGCCAGCAGTTTAGGCGCCAATGAGCAGTTCTTC. This translates into CASSLGANEQFF.

The rearrangement uses TRBV7-3 and TRBJ2-2; D perhaps matches TRBD1 (5 bases). The V gene lost 1 base and the J gene lost 3 bases, with 12 bases spanning the gap. CDR3 size: 16 residues. Germline V CDR1 and CDR2: SGHTA, FQGTGA. The CDR3 nucleotides read TGTGCCAGCAGCTTAAACCCAGGCAGGGACACCGGGGAGCTGTTTTTT. Protein: CASSLNPGRDTGELFF.

In nucleotides, the CDR3 is TGTGCCAGCAGTTTACGGGACAGGGACAATTCACCCCTCCACTTT. As protein: CASSLRDRDNSPLHF. The chain recombines TRBV28 with TRBJ1-6; 9 nucleotides align to TRBD1. With 2 bases clipped from V and 7 bases from J, the junction kept 3 bases outside the gene matches. The length of the CDR3 is 15 residues. From germline, CDR1 is MDHEN and CDR2 SYDVKM.

This rearrangement joins TRBV15 to TRBJ2-5, with D uncertain. V lost 3 bases and J lost 7, with 9 bases in between. The germline gives CDR1 LNHNV, CDR2 YYDKDF (reference sequence). The CDR3 has 12 amino acids. The CDR3 region is CATSSTTGTQYF. CDR3 DNA sequence: TGTGCCACCAGCAGTACCACGGGGACCCAGTACTTC.

V is TRBV7-8 and J is TRBJ1-5; 8 positions match TRBD1. Looked up from germline, CDR1 is SGHVS and CDR2 is FQNEAQ. The CDR3 loop spans 17 amino acids. The junction had 12 bases not matched to a gene; V was cut back by 5 bases and J by 3 bases. The CDR3 bases are TGTGCCAGCAGCCCAATCAAAGGACAGGGTTTCAATCAGCCCCAGCATTTT. It encodes CASSPIKGQGFNQPQHF.

This sequence joins TRBV29-1 and TRBJ1-1; D unclear. The ends were cut back, 0 bases at V and 11 bases at J, with 16 bases in the middle. This CDR3 has 13 residues. Germline V lookup: CDR1 SQVTM, CDR2 ANQGSEA. The CDR3 DNA is TGCAGCGTTGAAGATCTTCAGGTCGGTTTGGCTTTCTTT. It yields the protein CSVEDLQVGLAFF.

The chain recombines TRBV29-1 with TRBJ1-1, with unresolved D. Trimming removed 7 bases from V and 0 bases from J, with 6 bases in between. Looked up from germline, CDR1 is SQVTM and CDR2 is ANQGSEA. The CDR3 extends over 11 amino acids. Written as DNA, the CDR3 is TGCAGCGCGCTCATGAACACTGAAGCTTTCTTT. It encodes CSALMNTEAFF.

CDR3 sequence (DNA): TGTGCCAGCAGCCAAGTTCGGGAGGGGGCACACTCTGGAAACACCATATATTTT. It specifies CASSQVREGAHSGNTIYF. This sequence joins TRBV4-2 and TRBJ1-3; 7 bases match TRBD1. V was clipped by 1 base and J by 0 bases; unmatched bases: 9. Germline CDR1 is LGHNA and CDR2 is YNFKEQ. This CDR3 has 18 residues.

V and J are TRBV6-1 and TRBJ2-1; D uncertain. V gave up 7 bases and J gave up 5 bases, with 15 bases separating them. Germline values: CDR1 MNHNS, CDR2 SASEGT. This CDR3 region has 14 residues. This CDR3 is CASTIFATHNEQFF. The CDR3 nucleotides are TGTGCCAGCACCATATTTGCCACCCACAATGAGCAGTTCTTC.

J is TRBJ2-7 and V is TRBV2, with D possibly called TRBD1 or TRBD2 (6 bases each). CDR1 is SNHLY, CDR2 FYNNEI, per germline. V gave up 3 bases and J gave up 6 bases, with 12 bases separating them. The CDR3 is made up of 13 amino acids. CDR3: CASSDRGGGEQYF. In DNA, the CDR3 is TGTGCCAGCAGTGACAGGGGAGGAGGCGAGCAGTACTTC. Looking up the rest from reference TRBV2 and TRBJ2-7 gives the full variable domain: EPEVTQTPSHQVTQMGQEVILRCVPISNHLYFYWYRQILGQKVEFLVSFYNNEISEKSEIFDDQFSVERPDGSNFTLKIRSTKLEDSAMYFCASSDRGGGEQYFGPGTRLTVT.

This chain uses TRBV4-2 with TRBJ2-1; TRBD2 matches at 8 bases. Trimming took 1 base from V and 8 from J; bases not matched to a gene: 10. Germline V gene data show CDR1 as LGHNA and CDR2 as YNFKEQ. The CDR3 spans 16 residues. The CDR3 DNA follows: TGTGCCAGCAGCCAAGGAAACGGGAGGGGTGTCGATGAGCAGTTCTTC. The encoded protein is CASSQGNGRGVDEQFF.

The chain carries TRBV7-9 and TRBJ1-1; TRBD1 is a possible D gene (5 bases). Trimming removed 5 bases at V and 1 base at J, with 17 bases between. Germline loops: CDR1 SEHNR, CDR2 FQNEAQ (reference sequence). The CDR3 covers 16 residues. The CDR3 loop reads CASSLPQGKSNTEAFF. CDR3 nucleotides: TGTGCCAGCAGCCTCCCGCAGGGAAAATCGAACACTGAAGCTTTCTTT.